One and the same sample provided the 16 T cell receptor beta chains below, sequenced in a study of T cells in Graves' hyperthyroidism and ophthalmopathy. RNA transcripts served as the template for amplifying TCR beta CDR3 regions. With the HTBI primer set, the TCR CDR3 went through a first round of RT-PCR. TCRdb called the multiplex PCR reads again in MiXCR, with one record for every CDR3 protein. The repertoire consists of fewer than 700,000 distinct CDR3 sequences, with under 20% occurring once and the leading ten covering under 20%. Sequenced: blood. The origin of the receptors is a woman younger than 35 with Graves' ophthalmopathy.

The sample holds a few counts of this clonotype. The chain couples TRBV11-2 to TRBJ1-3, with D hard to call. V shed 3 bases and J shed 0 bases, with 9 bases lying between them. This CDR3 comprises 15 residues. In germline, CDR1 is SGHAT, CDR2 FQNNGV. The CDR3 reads CASSFRLSSGNTIYF. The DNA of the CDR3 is TGTGCCAGCAGCTTTAGGTTAAGCTCTGGAAACACCATATATTTT. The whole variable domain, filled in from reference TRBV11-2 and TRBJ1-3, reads EAGVAQSPRYKIIEKRQSVAFWCNPISGHATLYWYQQILGQGPKLLIQFQNNGVVDDSQLPKDRFSAERLKGVDSTLKIQPAKLEDSAVYLCASSFRLSSGNTIYFGEGSWLTVV.

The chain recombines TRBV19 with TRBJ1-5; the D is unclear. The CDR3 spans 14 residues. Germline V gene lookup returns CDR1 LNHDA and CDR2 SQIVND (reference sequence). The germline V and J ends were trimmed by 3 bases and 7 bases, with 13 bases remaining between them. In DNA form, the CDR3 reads TGTGCCAGTAGTATCGGAGGGTATGGACAGCCCCAGCATTTT. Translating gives CASSIGGYGQPQHF.

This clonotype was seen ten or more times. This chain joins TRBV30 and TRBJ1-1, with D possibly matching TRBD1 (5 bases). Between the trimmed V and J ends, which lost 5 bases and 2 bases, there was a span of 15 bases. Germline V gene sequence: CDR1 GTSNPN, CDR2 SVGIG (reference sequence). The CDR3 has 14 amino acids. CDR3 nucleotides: TGTGCCTGGTCTCAGGGCTTCGGTAACACTGAAGCTTTCTTT. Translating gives CAWSQGFGNTEAFF.

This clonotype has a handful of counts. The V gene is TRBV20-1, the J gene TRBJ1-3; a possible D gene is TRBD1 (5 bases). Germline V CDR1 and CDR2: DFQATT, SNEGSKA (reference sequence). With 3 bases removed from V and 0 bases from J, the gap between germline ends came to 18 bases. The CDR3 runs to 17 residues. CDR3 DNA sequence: TGCAGTGCTAGTGAGGGTGGAGGGACTCTCTCTGGAAACACCATATATTTT. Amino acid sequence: CSASEGGGTLSGNTIYF.

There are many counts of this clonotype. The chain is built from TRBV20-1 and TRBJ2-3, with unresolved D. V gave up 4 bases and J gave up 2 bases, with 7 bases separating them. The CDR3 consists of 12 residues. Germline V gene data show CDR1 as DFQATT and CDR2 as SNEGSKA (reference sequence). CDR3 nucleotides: TGCAGTGCTACCCACTCCACAGATACGCAGTATTTT. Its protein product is CSATHSTDTQYF.

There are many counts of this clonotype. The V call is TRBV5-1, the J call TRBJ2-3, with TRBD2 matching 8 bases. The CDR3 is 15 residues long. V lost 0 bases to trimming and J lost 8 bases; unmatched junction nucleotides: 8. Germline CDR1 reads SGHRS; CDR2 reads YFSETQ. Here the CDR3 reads CASSLERGQVGTQYF. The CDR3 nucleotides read TGCGCCAGCAGCTTGGAGCGGGGGCAAGTTGGTACGCAGTATTTT.

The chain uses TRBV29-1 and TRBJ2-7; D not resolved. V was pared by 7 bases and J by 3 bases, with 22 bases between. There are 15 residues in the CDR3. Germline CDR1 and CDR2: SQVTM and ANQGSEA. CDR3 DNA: TGCAGCGCTGTAATGACGGTTTCTCCCTACTACGAGCAGTACTTC. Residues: CSAVMTVSPYYEQYF.

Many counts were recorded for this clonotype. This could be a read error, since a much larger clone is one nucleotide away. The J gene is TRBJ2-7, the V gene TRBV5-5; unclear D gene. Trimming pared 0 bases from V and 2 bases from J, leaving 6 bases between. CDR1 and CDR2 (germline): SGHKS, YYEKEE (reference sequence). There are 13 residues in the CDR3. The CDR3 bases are TGTGCCAGCAGCTTGGGTGTCCCCTACGAGCAGTACTTC. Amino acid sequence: CASSLGVPYEQYF.

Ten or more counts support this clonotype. CDR3: CASSLTGVGETQYF. The CDR3 nucleotides read TGTGCCAGCAGCTTGACAGGGGTCGGGGAGACCCAGTACTTC. V is TRBV11-2 and J is TRBJ2-5, with 8 bases lining up with TRBD1. The CDR3 has 14 residues. Germline assignment: CDR1 SGHAT and CDR2 FQNNGV. V shed 3 bases, J shed 5 bases, and the junction held 5 bases outside the gene matches.

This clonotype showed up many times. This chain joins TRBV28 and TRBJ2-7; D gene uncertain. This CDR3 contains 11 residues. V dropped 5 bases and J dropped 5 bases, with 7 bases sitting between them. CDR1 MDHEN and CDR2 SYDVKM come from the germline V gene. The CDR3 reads CASSLPNEQYF. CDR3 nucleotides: TGTGCCAGCAGTCTCCCAAACGAGCAGTACTTC.

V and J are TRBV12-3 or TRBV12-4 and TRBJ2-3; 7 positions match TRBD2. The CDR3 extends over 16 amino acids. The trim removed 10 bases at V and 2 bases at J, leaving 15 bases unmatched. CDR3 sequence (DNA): TGTGCCAACTGGCCGGGACTAAATACCTACACAGATACGCAGTATTTT. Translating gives CANWPGLNTYTDTQYF.

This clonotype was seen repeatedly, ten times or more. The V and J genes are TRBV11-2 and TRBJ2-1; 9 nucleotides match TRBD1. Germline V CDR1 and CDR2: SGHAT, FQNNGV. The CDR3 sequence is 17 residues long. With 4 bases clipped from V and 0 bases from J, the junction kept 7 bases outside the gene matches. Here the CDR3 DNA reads TGTGCCAGCAGCTCCGGGACAGGGATCGGCTCCTACAATGAGCAGTTCTTC. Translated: CASSSGTGIGSYNEQFF.

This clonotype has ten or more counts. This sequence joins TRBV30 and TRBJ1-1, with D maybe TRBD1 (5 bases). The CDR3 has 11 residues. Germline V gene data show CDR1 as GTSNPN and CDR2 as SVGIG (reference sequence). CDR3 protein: CAMGPGTEAFF. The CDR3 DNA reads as TGTGCGATGGGACCCGGCACTGAAGCTTTCTTT.

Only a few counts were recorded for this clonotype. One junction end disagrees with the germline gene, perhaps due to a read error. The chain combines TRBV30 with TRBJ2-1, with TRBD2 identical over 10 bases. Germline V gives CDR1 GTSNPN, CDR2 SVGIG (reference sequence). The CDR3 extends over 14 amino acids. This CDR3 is CAWTGTSAYNGQFF. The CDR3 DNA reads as TGTGCCTGGACCGGGACTAGCGCCTACAATGGGCAGTTCTTC. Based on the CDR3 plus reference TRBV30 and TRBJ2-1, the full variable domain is SQTIHQWPATLVQPVGSPLSLECTVEGTSNPNLYWYRQAAGRGLQLLFYSVGIGQISSEVPQNLSASRPQDRQFILSSKKLLLSDSGFYLCAWTGTSAYNGQFFGPGTRLTVL.

This chain's CDR3 is CSAEQGSYEQYF. DNA for the CDR3: TGCAGCGCCGAACAGGGGTCCTACGAGCAGTACTTC. The chain combines TRBV29-1 with TRBJ2-7; 7 nucleotides agree with TRBD1. The trim removed 7 bases at V and 1 base at J, leaving 4 bases unmatched. CDR1 and CDR2 from the germline V gene are SQVTM and ANQGSEA. The CDR3 spans 12 residues.

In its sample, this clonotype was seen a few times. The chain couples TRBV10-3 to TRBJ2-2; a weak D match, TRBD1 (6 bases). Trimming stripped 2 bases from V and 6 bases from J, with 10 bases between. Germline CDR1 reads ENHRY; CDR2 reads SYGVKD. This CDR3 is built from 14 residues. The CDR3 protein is CAISETQGPGELFF. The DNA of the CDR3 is TGTGCCATCAGTGAGACTCAGGGGCCCGGGGAGCTGTTTTTT.